This record looks at one T cell receptor beta chain sequence and its context. Its antigen is not known. Data came from immunoSEQ multiplex PCR; TCRdb stores just in-frame clones and leaves some out. The sample carries about 1 million clones, under 80% recorded once. This record comes from a study of shared clonotypes between healthy human individuals. General study points: Naive subsets generally had larger estimated richness than memory subsets. Unshared clonotypes carried lower generation probabilities than those common to all four donors. Across a handful of donors, naive CD4 shared 5% to 6%, naive CD8 over 3%, memory CD4 2% to 2.5%, memory CD8 0.35% to 0.5%.

The CDR3 is 14 residues long. Germline assignment: CDR1 WNHNN and CDR2 SYGVQD (reference sequence). Trimming took 2 bases from V and 2 from J, leaving 7 bases between them. The receptor comes from a man in his late teens or twenties in good health. The sample comprised memory CD4+ T cells sorted from blood. The sample's subset: CD45RA-negative fraction. This sequence joins TRBV10-1 and TRBJ1-5, with D tentatively TRBD1 (5 bases). CDR3 coding DNA: TGCGCCAGCAGTGAGGGGGACGGCAATCAGCCCCAGCATTTT. Amino acid sequence: CASSEGDGNQPQHF.